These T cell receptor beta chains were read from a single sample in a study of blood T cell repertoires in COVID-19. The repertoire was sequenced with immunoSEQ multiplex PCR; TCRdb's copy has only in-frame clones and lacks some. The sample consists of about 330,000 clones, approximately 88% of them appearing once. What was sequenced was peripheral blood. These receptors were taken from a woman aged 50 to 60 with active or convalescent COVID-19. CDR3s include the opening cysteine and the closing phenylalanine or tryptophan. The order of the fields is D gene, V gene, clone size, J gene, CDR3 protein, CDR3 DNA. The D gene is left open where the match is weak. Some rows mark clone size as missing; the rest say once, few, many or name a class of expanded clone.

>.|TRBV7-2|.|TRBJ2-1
CASSLTQTYNEQFF
TGTGCCAGCAGCTTAACACAGACCTACAATGAGCAGTTCTTC
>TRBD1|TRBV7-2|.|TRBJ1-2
CASSLGTGTSDTF
TGTGCCAGCAGCCTCGGGACAGGGACGAGCGACACCTTC
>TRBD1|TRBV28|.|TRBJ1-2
CASRKAGQGRYGYTF
TGTGCCAGCAGGAAAGCGGGACAGGGCCGCTATGGCTACACCTTC
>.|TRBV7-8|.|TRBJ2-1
CASILRNEQFF
TGTGCCAGCATTTTGAGGAATGAGCAGTTCTTC
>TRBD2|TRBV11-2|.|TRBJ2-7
CASSGTSIEQYF
TGTGCCAGCAGCGGGACTAGTATCGAGCAGTACTTC
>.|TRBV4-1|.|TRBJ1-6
CASRQRLNSPLHF
TGCGCCAGCAGGCAACGGTTGAATTCACCCCTCCACTTT
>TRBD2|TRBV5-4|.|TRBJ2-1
CASSPGLAATDEQFF
TGTGCCAGCAGCCCGGGACTAGCGGCAACGGATGAGCAGTTCTTC
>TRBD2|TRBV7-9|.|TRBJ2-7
CASTRLAGEGNEQYF
TGTGCCAGCACCCGACTAGCGGGAGAGGGAAACGAGCAGTACTTC
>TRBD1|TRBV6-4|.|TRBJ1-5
CASRGDRAIYSNQPQHF
TGTGCCAGCAGGGGAGACAGGGCCATTTATAGCAATCAGCCCCAGCATTTT
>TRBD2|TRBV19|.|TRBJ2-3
CASASGDTDTQYF
TGTGCCAGTGCTAGCGGGGACACAGATACGCAGTATTTT
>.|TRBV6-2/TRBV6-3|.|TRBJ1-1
CASSYPGENTEAFF
TGTGCCAGCAGTTACCCGGGGGAGAACACTGAAGCTTTCTTT
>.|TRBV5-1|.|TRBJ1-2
CASSSTGQRSGYTF
TGCGCCAGCAGCAGCACGGGACAACGCTCAGGCTACACCTTC
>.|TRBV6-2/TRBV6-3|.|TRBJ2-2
CASSLRGYGGELFF
TGTGCCAGCAGTCTCCGAGGGTATGGGGGGGAGCTGTTTTTT
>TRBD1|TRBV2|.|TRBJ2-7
CASTRTGPLSYEQYF
TGTGCCAGCACTCGGACAGGGCCCCTTTCCTACGAGCAGTACTTC
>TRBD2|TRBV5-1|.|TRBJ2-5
CASSSMKTSGNQYF
TGCGCCAGCAGCTCTATGAAGACTAGCGGGAATCAGTACTTC
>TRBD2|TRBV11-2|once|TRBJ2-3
CASSLLAGVSTDTQYF
TGTGCCAGCAGCTTACTAGCGGGGGTTAGCACAGATACGCAGTATTTT
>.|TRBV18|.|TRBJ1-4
CASSPLTNNEKLFF
TGTGCCAGCTCACCATTGACAAATAATGAAAAACTGTTTTTT
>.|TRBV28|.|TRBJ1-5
CASSSVGGHGNQPQHF
TGTGCCAGCAGTTCAGTTGGGGGCCACGGCAATCAGCCCCAGCATTTT
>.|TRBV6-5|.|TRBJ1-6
CASALGEESPLHF
TGTGCCAGCGCCCTAGGGGAGGAGTCACCCCTCCACTTT
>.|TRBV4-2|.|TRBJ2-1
CASSQDQYEQFF
TGTGCCAGCAGCCAAGATCAGTATGAGCAGTTCTTC
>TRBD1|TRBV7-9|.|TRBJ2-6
CASRETGAGANVLTF
TGTGCCAGCAGAGAAACAGGGGCTGGGGCCAACGTCCTGACTTTC
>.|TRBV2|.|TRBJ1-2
CASRGRTLGGYTF
TGTGCCAGCAGAGGACGGACTCTCGGTGGCTACACCTTC
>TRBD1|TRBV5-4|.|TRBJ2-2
CASSPTGGNTGELFF
TGTGCCAGCAGCCCAACAGGGGGGAACACCGGGGAGCTGTTTTTT
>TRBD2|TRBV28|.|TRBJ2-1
CASSSSLFSLAGPSTRNEQFF
TGTGCCAGCAGTTCGAGTCTATTCAGTCTAGCGGGACCCTCAACGAGGAATGAGCAGTTCTTC
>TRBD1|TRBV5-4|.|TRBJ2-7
CASRETGGADEQYF
TGTGCCAGCAGAGAGACAGGGGGCGCAGACGAGCAGTACTTC
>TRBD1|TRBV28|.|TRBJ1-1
CASSIPTGTEAFF
TGTGCCAGCAGTATACCGACAGGGACCGAAGCTTTCTTT